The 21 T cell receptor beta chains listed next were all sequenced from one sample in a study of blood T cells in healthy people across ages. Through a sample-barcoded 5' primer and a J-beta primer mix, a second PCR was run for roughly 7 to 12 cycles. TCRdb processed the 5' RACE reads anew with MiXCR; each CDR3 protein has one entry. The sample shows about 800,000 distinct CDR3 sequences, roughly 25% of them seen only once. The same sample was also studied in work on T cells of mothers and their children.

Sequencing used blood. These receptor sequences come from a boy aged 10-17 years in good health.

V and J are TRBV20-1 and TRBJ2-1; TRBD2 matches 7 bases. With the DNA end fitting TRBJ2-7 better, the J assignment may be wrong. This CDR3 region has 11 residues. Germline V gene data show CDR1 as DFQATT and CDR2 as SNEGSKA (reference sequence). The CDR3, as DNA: TGCAGTGCCCTGGGGACTACCGAGCAGTACTTC. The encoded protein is CSALGTTEQYF.

The CDR3 region is CASSSPTNPEQYF. In DNA, the CDR3 is TGTGCCAGCAGCTCGCCGACAAACCCCGAGCAGTACTTC. The chain carries TRBV7-9 and TRBJ2-7; no clear D gene. Per the germline V gene, CDR1 is SEHNR and CDR2 is FQNEAQ (reference sequence). Trimming removed 4 bases from V and 6 bases from J, with 13 bases in between. CDR3 length: 13 residues. Based on the CDR3 plus reference TRBV7-9 and TRBJ2-7, the full variable domain is DTGVSQNPRHKITKRGQNVTFRCDPISEHNRLYWYRQTLGQGPEFLTYFQNEAQLEKSRLLSDRFSAERPKGSFSTLEIQRTEQGDSAMYLCASSSPTNPEQYFGPGTRLTVT.

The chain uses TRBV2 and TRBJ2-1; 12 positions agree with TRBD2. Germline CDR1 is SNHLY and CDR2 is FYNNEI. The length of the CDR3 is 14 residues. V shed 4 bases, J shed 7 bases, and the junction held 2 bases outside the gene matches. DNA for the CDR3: TGTGCCAGCAGTGGGACTAGCGGGACTAATGAGCAGTTCTTC. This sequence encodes CASSGTSGTNEQFF.

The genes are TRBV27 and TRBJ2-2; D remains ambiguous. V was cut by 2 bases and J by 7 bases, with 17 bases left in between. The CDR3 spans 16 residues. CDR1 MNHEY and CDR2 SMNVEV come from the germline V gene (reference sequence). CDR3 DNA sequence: TGTGCCAGCAGTTTAATCTGGCCCTCAACAAACGGGGAGCTGTTTTTT. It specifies CASSLIWPSTNGELFF.

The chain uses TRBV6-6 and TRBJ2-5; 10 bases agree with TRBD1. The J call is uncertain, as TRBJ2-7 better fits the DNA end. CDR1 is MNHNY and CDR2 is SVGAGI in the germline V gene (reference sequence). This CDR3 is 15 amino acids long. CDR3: CASRKGQGNTYEQYF. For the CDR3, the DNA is TGTGCCAGCAGGAAGGGACAGGGGAACACCTACGAGCAGTACTTC.

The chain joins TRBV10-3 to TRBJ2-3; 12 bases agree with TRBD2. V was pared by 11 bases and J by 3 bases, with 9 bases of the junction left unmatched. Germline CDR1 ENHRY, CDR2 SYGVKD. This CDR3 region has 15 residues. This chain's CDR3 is CAVGSGLAGTDTQYF. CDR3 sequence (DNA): TGTGCCGTCGGCTCTGGACTAGCGGGAACAGATACGCAGTATTTT.

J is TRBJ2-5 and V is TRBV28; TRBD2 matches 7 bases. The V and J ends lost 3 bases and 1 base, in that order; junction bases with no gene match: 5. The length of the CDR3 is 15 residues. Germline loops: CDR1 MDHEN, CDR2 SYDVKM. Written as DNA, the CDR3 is TGTGCCAGCAGTTTTCAACCGGGAGGCCAAGAGACCCAGTACTTC. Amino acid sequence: CASSFQPGGQETQYF.

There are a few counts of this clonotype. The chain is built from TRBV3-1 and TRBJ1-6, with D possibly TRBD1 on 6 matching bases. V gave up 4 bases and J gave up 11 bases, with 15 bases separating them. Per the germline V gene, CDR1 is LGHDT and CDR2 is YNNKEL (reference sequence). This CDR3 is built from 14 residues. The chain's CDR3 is CASSPQGIVAPLHF. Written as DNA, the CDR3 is TGTGCCAGCAGCCCACAGGGAATCGTAGCACCCCTCCACTTT.

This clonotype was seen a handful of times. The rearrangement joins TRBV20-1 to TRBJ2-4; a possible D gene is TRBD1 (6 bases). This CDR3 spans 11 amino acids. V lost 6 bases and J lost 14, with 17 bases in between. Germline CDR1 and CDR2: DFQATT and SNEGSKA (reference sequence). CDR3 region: CSAPRGTIEYF. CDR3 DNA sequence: TGCAGTGCCCCACGAGGGACAATCGAGTACTTC.

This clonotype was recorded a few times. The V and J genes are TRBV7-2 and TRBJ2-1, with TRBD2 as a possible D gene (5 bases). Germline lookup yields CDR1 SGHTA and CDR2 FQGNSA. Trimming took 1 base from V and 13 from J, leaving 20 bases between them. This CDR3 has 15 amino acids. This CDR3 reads CASSLGVNGGPHQFF. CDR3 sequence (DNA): TGTGCCAGCAGCTTAGGGGTTAATGGCGGGCCCCACCAGTTCTTC.

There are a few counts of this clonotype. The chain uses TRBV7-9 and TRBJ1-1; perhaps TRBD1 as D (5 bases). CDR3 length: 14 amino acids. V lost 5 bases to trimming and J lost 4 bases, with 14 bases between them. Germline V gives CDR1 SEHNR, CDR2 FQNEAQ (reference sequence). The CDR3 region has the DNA TGTGCCAGCAGCCCCCTGGGGGAGTTCACTGAAGCTTTCTTT. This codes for CASSPLGEFTEAFF.

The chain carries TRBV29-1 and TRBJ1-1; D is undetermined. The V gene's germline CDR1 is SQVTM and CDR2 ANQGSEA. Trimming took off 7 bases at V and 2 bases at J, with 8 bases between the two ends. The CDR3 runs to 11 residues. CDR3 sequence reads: CSATDNTEAFF. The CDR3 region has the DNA TGCAGCGCAACAGATAACACTGAAGCTTTCTTT.

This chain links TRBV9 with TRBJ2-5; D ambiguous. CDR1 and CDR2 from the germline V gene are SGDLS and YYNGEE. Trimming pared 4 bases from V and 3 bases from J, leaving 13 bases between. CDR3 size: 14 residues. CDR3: CASSPMSREETQYF. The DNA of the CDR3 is TGTGCCAGCAGCCCGATGTCTAGAGAAGAGACCCAGTACTTC.

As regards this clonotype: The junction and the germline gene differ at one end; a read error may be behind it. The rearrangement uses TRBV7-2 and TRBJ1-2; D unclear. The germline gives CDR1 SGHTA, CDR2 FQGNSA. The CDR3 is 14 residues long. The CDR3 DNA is TGTGCCAGCAGCTTAACGGGTACTAACTATGGCTACATCTTC. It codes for CASSLTGTNYGYIF. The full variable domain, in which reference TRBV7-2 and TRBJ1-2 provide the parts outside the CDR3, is GAGVSQSPSNKVTEKGKDVELRCDPISGHTALYWYRQSLGQGLEFLIYFQGNSAPDKSGLPSDRFSAERTGGSVSTLTIQRTQQEDSAVYLCASSLTGTNYGYIFGSGTRLTVV.

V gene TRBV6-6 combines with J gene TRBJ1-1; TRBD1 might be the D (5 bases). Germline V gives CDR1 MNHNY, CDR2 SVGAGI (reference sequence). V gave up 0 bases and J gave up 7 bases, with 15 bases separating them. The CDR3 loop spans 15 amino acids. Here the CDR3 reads CASSYSPGRTNEAFF. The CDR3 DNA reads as TGTGCCAGCAGTTACTCCCCAGGGAGAACCAATGAAGCTTTCTTT.

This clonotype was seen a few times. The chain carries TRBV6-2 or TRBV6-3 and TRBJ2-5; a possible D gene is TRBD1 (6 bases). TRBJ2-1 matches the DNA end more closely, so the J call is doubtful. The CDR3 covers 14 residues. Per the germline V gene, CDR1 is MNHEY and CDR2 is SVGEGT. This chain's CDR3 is CASTTGLTYNEQFF. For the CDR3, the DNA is TGTGCCAGCACTACAGGGCTGACCTACAATGAGCAGTTCTTC.

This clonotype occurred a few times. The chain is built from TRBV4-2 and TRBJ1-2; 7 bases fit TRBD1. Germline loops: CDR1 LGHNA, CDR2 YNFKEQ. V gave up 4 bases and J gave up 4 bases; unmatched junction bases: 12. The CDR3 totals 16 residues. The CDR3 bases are TGTGCCAGCAGCCCCAGTGGGACAGAGATCGCCTATGGCTACACCTTC. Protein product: CASSPSGTEIAYGYTF.

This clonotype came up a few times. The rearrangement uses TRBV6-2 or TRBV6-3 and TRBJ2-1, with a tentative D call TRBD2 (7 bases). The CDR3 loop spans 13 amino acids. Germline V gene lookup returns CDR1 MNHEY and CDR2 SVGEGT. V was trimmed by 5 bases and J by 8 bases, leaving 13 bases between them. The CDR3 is CASSPLGGDEQFF. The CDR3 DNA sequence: TGTGCCAGCAGTCCCCTAGGGGGGGATGAGCAGTTCTTC.

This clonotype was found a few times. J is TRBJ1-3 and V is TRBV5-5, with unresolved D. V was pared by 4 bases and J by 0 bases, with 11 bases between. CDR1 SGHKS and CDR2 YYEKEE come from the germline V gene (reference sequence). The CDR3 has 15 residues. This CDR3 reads CASSVDWNSGNTIYF. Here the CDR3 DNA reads TGTGCCAGCAGCGTGGACTGGAACTCTGGAAACACCATATATTTT.

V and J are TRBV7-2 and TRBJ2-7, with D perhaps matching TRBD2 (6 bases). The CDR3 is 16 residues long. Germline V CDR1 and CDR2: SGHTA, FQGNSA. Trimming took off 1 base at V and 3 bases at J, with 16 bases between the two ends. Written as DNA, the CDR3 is TGTGCCAGCAGCTTAGATGCGGGGAAGCTTTTCTACGAGCAGTACTTC. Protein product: CASSLDAGKLFYEQYF.

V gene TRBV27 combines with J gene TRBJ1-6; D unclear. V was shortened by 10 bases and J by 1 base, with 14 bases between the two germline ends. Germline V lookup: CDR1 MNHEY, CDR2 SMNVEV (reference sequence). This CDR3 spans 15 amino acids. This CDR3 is CATASRDSYNSPLHF. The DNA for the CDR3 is TGTGCCACCGCGTCCCGGGATTCCTATAATTCACCCCTCCACTTT.